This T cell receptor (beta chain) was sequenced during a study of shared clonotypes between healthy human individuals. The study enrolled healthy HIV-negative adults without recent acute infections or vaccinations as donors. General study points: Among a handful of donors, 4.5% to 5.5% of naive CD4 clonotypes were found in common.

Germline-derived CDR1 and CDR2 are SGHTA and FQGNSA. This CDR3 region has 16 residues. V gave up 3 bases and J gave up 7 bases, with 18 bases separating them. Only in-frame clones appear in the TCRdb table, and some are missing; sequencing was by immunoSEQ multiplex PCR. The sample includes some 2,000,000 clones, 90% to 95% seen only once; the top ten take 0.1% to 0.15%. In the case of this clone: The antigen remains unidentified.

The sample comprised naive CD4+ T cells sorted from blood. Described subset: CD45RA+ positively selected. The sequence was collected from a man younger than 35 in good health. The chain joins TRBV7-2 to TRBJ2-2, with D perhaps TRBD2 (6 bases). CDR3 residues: CASSFDSAGGGGELFF. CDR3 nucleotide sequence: TGTGCCAGCAGCTTTGACTCCGCTGGGGGAGGCGGGGAGCTGTTTTTT.